The next 21 T cell receptor beta chains were all read from a single sample in a study of OX40 agonist ivuxolimab in advanced cancers. Profiling relied on immunoSEQ multiplex PCR, and the TCRdb table lists in-frame clones only, not all of them. This table holds around 64,000 clones, roughly 87% found once. This material consisted of CD4+ or CD8+ T cells sorted from blood, taken in a trial of the OX40 agonist ivuxolimab. These receptors were taken from an adult with an advanced solid tumor such as melanoma, head and neck, liver or kidney cancer.

J is TRBJ2-4 and V is TRBV30; weak D call: TRBD1 (5 bases). Germline loops: CDR1 GTSNPN, CDR2 SVGIG (reference sequence). This CDR3 has 15 residues. The V and J ends lost 0 bases and 1 base respectively, with 10 bases between them. This chain's CDR3 is CAWSVGTGAKNIQYF. The CDR3 region has the DNA TGTGCCTGGAGTGTTGGAACAGGTGCCAAAAACATTCAGTACTTC. Supplemented by reference TRBV30 and TRBJ2-4, the full variable domain reads SQTIHQWPATLVQPVGSPLSLECTVEGTSNPNLYWYRQAAGRGLQLLFYSVGIGQISSEVPQNLSASRPQDRQFILSSKKLLLSDSGFYLCAWSVGTGAKNIQYFGAGTRLSVL.

V usage is TRBV7-2 and J usage is TRBJ2-1; 9 nucleotides line up with TRBD1. J gave up 7 bases and V 7 bases, and 14 bases lay outside the gene matches. The V gene's germline CDR1 is SGHTA and CDR2 FQGNSA. The CDR3 length is 16 residues. This CDR3 reads CASTMGGTGIRNEQFF. The DNA for the CDR3 is TGTGCCAGCACCATGGGGGGGACAGGGATAAGGAATGAGCAGTTCTTC.

This sequence joins TRBV21-1 and TRBJ1-1; TRBD1, the table's D call, was not compared with the DNA. TRBV21-1 is given as a pseudogene. The CDR3 is 12 residues long. Written as DNA, the CDR3 is TGTGCCATGTCGGGCAGGGGGCACGGAGCTTTCTTT. Its protein is CAMSGRGHGAFF.

This clone has just one count. This chain joins TRBV4-3 and TRBJ2-3; 10 nucleotides align to TRBD2. CDR1 LGHNA and CDR2 YSLEER come from the germline V gene. This CDR3 is built from 17 residues. Trimming took 2 bases from V and 2 from J; bases not matched to a gene: 7. DNA of the CDR3: TGCGCCAGCAGCCAACGCCCTAGCGGGAGTCCCACAGATACGCAGTATTTT. Amino acids: CASSQRPSGSPTDTQYF.

In DNA, the CDR3 is TGTGCCAGCAGCCCGCGTGGGGGACAGGGGGGTGAGACCCAGTACTTC. This gives the protein CASSPRGGQGGETQYF. The chain recombines TRBV7-2 with TRBJ2-5; 11 bases align to TRBD1. This CDR3 is 16 amino acids long. The germline gives CDR1 SGHTA, CDR2 FQGNSA. Unmatched junction bases numbered 10, after V lost 5 bases and J lost 5 bases.

The gene calls are TRBV10-2 and TRBJ2-3; D may be TRBD1 or TRBD2 (5 bases each). The germline V gene encodes CDR1 WSHSY and CDR2 SAAADI. The CDR3 sequence is 13 residues long. V was trimmed by 6 bases and J by 8 bases, leaving 15 bases between them. The CDR3 DNA reads TGCGCCAGCAGGGACACCCGGGGTGGTACGCAGTATTTT. Its translation: CASRDTRGGTQYF.

The chain uses TRBV5-4 and TRBJ2-3; D perhaps matches TRBD2 (5 bases). Trimming shortened V by 3 bases and J by 1 base, and 15 bases separated the two germline ends. The CDR3 has 16 amino acids. Germline CDR1 is SGHNT and CDR2 is YYREEE (reference sequence). The DNA for the CDR3 is TGTGCCAGCAGCTCCCGGAGGCGTGGTGGCACAGATACGCAGTATTTT. Translating it yields CASSSRRRGGTDTQYF.

This clone came up once. The chain is built from TRBV6-1 and TRBJ1-1; D ambiguous. The V gene's germline CDR1 is MNHNS and CDR2 SASEGT. The V end lost 3 bases, the J end lost 6 bases, and 17 bases lay between the germline ends. The CDR3 is 15 residues long. The CDR3 DNA reads as TGTGCCAGCAGTGATTTATGGAAGGGAGTCCCTGAAGCTTTCTTT. Its protein product is CASSDLWKGVPEAFF.

The V and J genes are TRBV5-1 and TRBJ2-3; the D gene is possibly TRBD1 (6 bases). The ends were cut back, 0 bases at V and 5 bases at J, with 10 bases in the middle. The CDR3 is 14 amino acids. From germline, CDR1 is SGHRS and CDR2 YFSETQ. CDR3 bases: TGCGCCAGCAGCTTGGGAGGGGGAGTAGATACGCAGTATTTT. This encodes CASSLGGGVDTQYF.

The chain couples TRBV11-2 to TRBJ2-7, with a weak D call TRBD1 (6 bases). Germline CDR1 and CDR2: SGHAT and FQNNGV. The CDR3 loop spans 15 amino acids. V was pared by 1 base and J by 3 bases, with 13 bases between. The CDR3 nucleotides are TGTGCCAGCAGCTTAGGAACAGGGCCAATCTACGAGCAGTACTTC. It specifies CASSLGTGPIYEQYF.

The chain carries TRBV18 and TRBJ1-1; D possibly corresponds to TRBD1 (6 bases). V shed 1 base and J shed 6 bases, with 12 bases lying between them. Germline V lookup: CDR1 KGHSH, CDR2 LQKENI. This CDR3 comprises 14 residues. CDR3 residues: CASSPRGASPEAFF. In DNA, the CDR3 is TGTGCCAGCTCACCACGGGGGGCGTCCCCTGAAGCTTTCTTT. Variable domain in full (rest from reference TRBV18 and TRBJ1-1): NAGVMQNPRHLVRRRGQEARLRCSPMKGHSHVYWYRQLPEEGLKFMVYLQKENIIDESGMPKERFSAEFPKEGPSILRIQQVVRGDSAAYFCASSPRGASPEAFFGQGTRLTVV.

V gene TRBV5-1 combines with J gene TRBJ2-2; TRBD2 agrees at 11 bases. V was pared by 2 bases and J by 4 bases, with 10 bases of the junction left unmatched. Germline-derived CDR1 and CDR2 are SGHRS and YFSETQ. The CDR3 totals 18 residues. The CDR3 is CASSFTGVTSGATGELFF. The CDR3 coding sequence is TGCGCCAGCAGCTTCACAGGGGTGACTAGCGGGGCCACCGGGGAGCTGTTTTTT.

The chain couples TRBV5-1 to TRBJ2-7; D is unresolved. Looked up from germline, CDR1 is SGHRS and CDR2 is YFSETQ. Trimming stripped 5 bases from V and 3 bases from J, with 12 bases between. CDR3 size: 13 residues. CDR3 amino acids: CASRAGAGYEQYF. The CDR3 bases are TGCGCCAGCAGGGCCGGAGCCGGCTACGAGCAGTACTTC.

The J gene is TRBJ2-1, the V gene TRBV7-9; the D is unclear. CDR3 length: 14 residues. V was trimmed by 1 base and J by 1 base, leaving 5 bases between them. The germline V gene has CDR1 SEHNR and CDR2 FQNEAQ (reference sequence). CDR3 bases: TGTGCCAGCAGCTTAGGGGGTTCCTACAATGAGCAGTTCTTC. Its translation: CASSLGGSYNEQFF.

This rearrangement joins TRBV5-6 to TRBJ2-7; D is undetermined. Germline V CDR1 and CDR2: SGHDT, YYEEEE. There are 16 residues in the CDR3. V was pared by 4 bases and J by 1 base, with 18 bases between. DNA of the CDR3: TGTGCCAGCAGCCTCAATCCGGTCGCGGTGTCCTACGAGCAGTACTTC. Its protein is CASSLNPVAVSYEQYF.

The rearrangement links TRBV6-6 to TRBJ2-7, with 9 nucleotides matching TRBD1. There are 12 residues in the CDR3. V gave up 8 bases and J gave up 6 bases; unmatched junction bases: 5. CDR1 MNHNY and CDR2 SVGAGI come from the germline V gene (reference sequence). The CDR3 DNA reads TGTGCCAGCCGGGACAGGGCATTCGAGCAGTACTTC. As protein: CASRDRAFEQYF.

A single count supports this clone. The rearrangement links TRBV5-1 to TRBJ2-4, with TRBD1 matching 9 bases. This CDR3 contains 15 residues. The V segment lost 4 bases and the J segment 3 bases; nucleotides outside the gene matches: 5. Germline V lookup: CDR1 SGHRS, CDR2 YFSETQ. The CDR3, as DNA: TGCGCCAGCAGCCTCCGGACAGGGGACAAAAACATTCAGTACTTC. Amino acids: CASSLRTGDKNIQYF.

The chain links TRBV7-4 to TRBJ2-6; D ambiguous. Trimming took off 5 bases at V and 5 bases at J, with 22 bases between the two ends. Germline V gene sequence: CDR1 SGHVT, CDR2 SQSDAQ. The CDR3 has 18 residues. The CDR3 DNA is TGTGCCAGCAGCAAGAACGTTTCCTCACAAAGTCGGGCCAACGTCCTGACTTTC. Its translation: CASSKNVSSQSRANVLTF.

This chain links TRBV11-2 with TRBJ2-5; D perhaps matches TRBD1 (6 bases). The J call may not be correct, given that the DNA end is closer to TRBJ2-7. The germline gives CDR1 SGHAT, CDR2 FQNNGV. The CDR3 extends over 18 amino acids. The CDR3 DNA follows: TGTGCCAGCAGCTTAGATCTCCAGGGGCCTCTAAGGTCCTACGAGCAGTACTTC. This codes for CASSLDLQGPLRSYEQYF.

The genes are TRBV2 and TRBJ2-7; possible D gene TRBD1, 6 bases. With 4 bases removed from V and 6 bases from J, the gap between germline ends came to 10 bases. This CDR3 spans 12 amino acids. Germline V CDR1 and CDR2: SNHLY, FYNNEI. DNA for the CDR3: TGTGCCAGCAGTGGTACAGGGAGCGAGCAGTACTTC. Protein: CASSGTGSEQYF.

V usage is TRBV5-4 and J usage is TRBJ2-5; no firm D call. The germline V gene has CDR1 SGHNT and CDR2 YYREEE (reference sequence). Trimming stripped 2 bases from V and 4 bases from J, with 6 bases between. CDR3 length equals 12 residues. The CDR3 bases are TGTGCCAGCAGCTTTAACCGAGAGACCCAGTACTTC. As protein: CASSFNRETQYF.